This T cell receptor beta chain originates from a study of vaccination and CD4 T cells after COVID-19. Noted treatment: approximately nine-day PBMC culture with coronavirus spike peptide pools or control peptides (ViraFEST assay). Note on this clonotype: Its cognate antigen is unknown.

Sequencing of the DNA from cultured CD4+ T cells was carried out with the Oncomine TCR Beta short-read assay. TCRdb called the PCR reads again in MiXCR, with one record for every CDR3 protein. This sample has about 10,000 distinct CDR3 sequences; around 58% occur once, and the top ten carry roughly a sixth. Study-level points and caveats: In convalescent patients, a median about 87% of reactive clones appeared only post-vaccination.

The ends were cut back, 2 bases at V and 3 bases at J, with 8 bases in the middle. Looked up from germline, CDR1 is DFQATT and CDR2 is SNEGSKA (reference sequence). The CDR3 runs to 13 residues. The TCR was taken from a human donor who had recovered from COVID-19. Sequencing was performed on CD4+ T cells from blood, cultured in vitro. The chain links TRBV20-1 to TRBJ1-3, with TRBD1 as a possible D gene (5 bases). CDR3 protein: CSARRGYGNTIYF. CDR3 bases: TGCAGTGCTAGAAGGGGCTATGGAAACACCATATATTTT.